These 17 T cell receptor beta chains came from one sample sequenced in a study of blood T cell repertoires in COVID-19. Sequencing used immunoSEQ multiplex PCR; TCRdb keeps in-frame clones, though not all of them. The data contain 15,000 to 20,000 clones, 88% of them seen just once; the ten biggest clones take up less than 3.5%. The material sequenced was peripheral blood. The receptors derive from a human donor in a cohort sampled during active COVID-19.

The chain joins TRBV27 to TRBJ2-7; D may be TRBD1 (6 bases). This CDR3 is 13 amino acids long. Between the trimmed V and J ends, which lost 5 bases and 1 base, there was a span of 9 bases. Germline values: CDR1 MNHEY, CDR2 SMNVEV (reference sequence). CDR3 protein: CASSPQGSYEQYF. The CDR3 DNA is TGTGCCAGCAGTCCTCAGGGGTCCTACGAGCAGTACTTC.

The V gene is TRBV18, the J gene TRBJ2-5; 12 positions match TRBD1. J was trimmed by 7 bases and V by 3 bases; bases with no gene match: 6. The CDR3 extends over 15 amino acids. CDR1 is KGHSH and CDR2 is LQKENI in the germline V gene. CDR3 protein: CASSPGTGGIMTQYF. CDR3 bases: TGTGCCAGCTCACCGGGGACAGGGGGCATTATGACCCAGTACTTC.

This clone was detected a few times. The chain recombines TRBV6-1 with TRBJ1-3; 7 bases line up with TRBD1. The J segment lost 0 bases and the V segment lost 4 bases, leaving 12 bases of the junction unmatched. CDR3 length equals 18 residues. Per germline, CDR1 MNHNS and CDR2 SASEGT. CDR3 DNA sequence: TGTGCCAGCAGTGTGAGGGGGCTGGGGGCCCCCTCTGGAAACACCATATATTTT. Protein sequence: CASSVRGLGAPSGNTIYF.

The J gene is TRBJ1-5, the V gene TRBV29-1; no clear D. The CDR3 covers 14 residues. Germline CDR1 is SQVTM and CDR2 is ANQGSEA. Trimming shortened V by 8 bases and J by 0 bases, and 14 bases separated the two germline ends. CDR3 amino acids: CSRPNGNSNQPQHF. CDR3 coding DNA: TGCAGCCGACCCAACGGGAATAGCAATCAGCCCCAGCATTTT. The whole variable domain, remainder taken from reference TRBV29-1 and TRBJ1-5, is SAVISQKPSRDICQRGTSLTIQCQVDSQVTMMFWYRQQPGQSLTLIATANQGSEATYESGFVIDKFPISRPNLTFSTLTVSNMSPEDSSIYLCSRPNGNSNQPQHFGDGTRLSIL.

The chain has TRBV9 and TRBJ2-1, with 7 bases aligning to TRBD1. V lost 1 base and J lost 6; bases outside the gene matches: 7. The CDR3 length is 15 residues. The germline CDR1 and CDR2 sequences are SGDLS and YYNGEE. The CDR3 here is CASSVYDGTANEQFF. DNA of the CDR3: TGTGCCAGCAGCGTATACGACGGGACAGCCAATGAGCAGTTCTTC. Full variable domain (rest looked up from reference TRBV9 and TRBJ2-1): DSGVTQTPKHLITATGQRVTLRCSPRSGDLSVYWYQQSLDQGLQFLIQYYNGEERAKGNILERFSAQQFPDLHSELNLSSLELGDSALYFCASSVYDGTANEQFFGPGTRLTVL.

The chain uses TRBV5-6 and TRBJ2-7, with 10 positions matching TRBD1. The junction had 12 bases not matched to a gene; V was cut back by 4 bases and J by 5 bases. The CDR3 runs to 16 residues. Germline values: CDR1 SGHDT, CDR2 YYEEEE. DNA of the CDR3: TGTGCCAGCAGCCGCCAAGAGGGACAGGGGTTCCACGAGCAGTACTTC. The encoded protein is CASSRQEGQGFHEQYF.

The count of this clone is one. The chain links TRBV28 to TRBJ2-7; a possible D gene is TRBD1 (6 bases). The length of the CDR3 is 14 residues. Trimming removed 8 bases at V and 0 bases at J, with 14 bases between. CDR1 and CDR2 (germline): MDHEN, SYDVKM. This CDR3 reads CASLQGSSSYEQYF. CDR3 sequence (DNA): TGTGCCAGCCTACAGGGCTCCAGCTCCTACGAGCAGTACTTC.

The J gene is TRBJ2-7, the V gene TRBV19; 7 bases match TRBD1. The CDR3 is 14 amino acids. Germline V lookup: CDR1 LNHDA, CDR2 SQIVND (reference sequence). V was clipped by 5 bases and J by 2 bases; unmatched bases: 6. The CDR3, as DNA: TGTGCCAGTAGTCCGCGGACAGGTCCCTACGAGCAGTACTTC. Its translation: CASSPRTGPYEQYF.

This chain links TRBV5-4 with TRBJ2-7, with TRBD1 identical over 9 bases. Germline V CDR1 and CDR2: SGHNT, YYREEE (reference sequence). The CDR3 loop spans 15 amino acids. Losses at the gene ends were 3 bases for V and 4 bases for J; bases not matched to a gene: 8. The CDR3 DNA sequence: TGTGCCAGCAGCTCAGAAGGGACAGGGCTGTACGAGCAGTACTTC. This encodes CASSSEGTGLYEQYF.

CDR3 nucleotides: TGTGCCAGCAGGGTTGGGGACAGGCCGTTCGAGCAGTACTTC. The encoded protein is CASRVGDRPFEQYF. The chain joins TRBV5-4 to TRBJ2-7, with 8 bases fitting TRBD1. The length of the CDR3 is 14 residues. V was clipped by 5 bases and J by 6 bases; unmatched bases: 10. CDR1 and CDR2 from the germline V gene are SGHNT and YYREEE (reference sequence).

The V gene is TRBV6-2 or TRBV6-3, the J gene TRBJ1-5; 7 bases align to TRBD1. With 5 bases clipped from V and 0 bases from J, the junction kept 7 bases outside the gene matches. CDR1 is MNHEY, CDR2 SVGEGT, per germline. CDR3 length: 16 residues. The CDR3 DNA sequence: TGTGCCAGCAGTCCCTCCAGGGGGTCTAGCAATCAGCCCCAGCATTTT. The encoded protein is CASSPSRGSSNQPQHF.

This rearrangement joins TRBV7-6 to TRBJ1-2, with 7 bases lining up with TRBD1. The ends lost 3 bases at V and 4 bases at J; junction bases unmatched: 14. There are 17 residues in the CDR3. In germline, CDR1 is SGHVS, CDR2 FNYEAQ. The CDR3 DNA is TGTGCCAGCAGCTTCGGGGGACAGTCGCCCTCTTTCTATGGCTACACCTTC. The encoded protein is CASSFGGQSPSFYGYTF.

V gene TRBV6-6 combines with J gene TRBJ2-7; TRBD1 matches at 8 bases. CDR3 length equals 16 residues. Germline values: CDR1 MNHNY, CDR2 SVGAGI (reference sequence). V trimming: 6 bases; J trimming: 3 bases; junction bases outside the gene matches: 13. CDR3 residues: CASSSLMAQGDYEQYF. For the CDR3, the DNA is TGTGCCAGCAGCTCTTTGATGGCACAGGGGGACTACGAGCAGTACTTC.

The chain is built from TRBV19 and TRBJ2-7; D ambiguous. Germline V lookup: CDR1 LNHDA, CDR2 SQIVND (reference sequence). CDR3 length equals 13 residues. The germline V and J ends were trimmed by 3 bases and 3 bases, with 9 bases remaining between them. CDR3 sequence (DNA): TGTGCCAGTAGTATCGTCCTCCGCTACGAGCAGTACTTC. Translation: CASSIVLRYEQYF.

The chain links TRBV14 to TRBJ2-1; TRBD2 is a possible D gene (5 bases). This CDR3 has 13 residues. Germline loops: CDR1 SGHDN, CDR2 FVKESK. Trimming removed 1 base from V and 8 bases from J, with 9 bases in between. The CDR3 DNA sequence: TGTGCCAGCAGCCAAGTTCAGCGGTATGAGCAGTTCTTC. Its protein is CASSQVQRYEQFF.

V and J are TRBV5-6 and TRBJ1-1; no firm D call. V was clipped by 6 bases and J by 5 bases, with 11 bases between them. This CDR3 has 12 residues. Germline values: CDR1 SGHDT, CDR2 YYEEEE. CDR3 nucleotide sequence: TGTGCCAGCAACTACATGGAGACTGAAGCTTTCTTT. It yields the protein CASNYMETEAFF. Full variable domain (rest looked up from reference TRBV5-6 and TRBJ1-1): DAGVTQSPTHLIKTRGQQVTLRCSPKSGHDTVSWYQQALGQGPQFIFQYYEEEERQRGNFPDRFSGHQFPNYSSELNVNALLLGDSALYLCASNYMETEAFFGQGTRLTVV.

The genes are TRBV18 and TRBJ1-2; 9 positions match TRBD1. J lost 10 bases, V lost 3 bases, and 9 bases had no gene match. The V gene's germline CDR1 is KGHSH and CDR2 LQKENI. CDR3 length: 14 residues. Written as DNA, the CDR3 is TGTGCCAGCTCACCCTCTTGGGACAGGGAGATCTACACCTTC. The encoded protein is CASSPSWDREIYTF.